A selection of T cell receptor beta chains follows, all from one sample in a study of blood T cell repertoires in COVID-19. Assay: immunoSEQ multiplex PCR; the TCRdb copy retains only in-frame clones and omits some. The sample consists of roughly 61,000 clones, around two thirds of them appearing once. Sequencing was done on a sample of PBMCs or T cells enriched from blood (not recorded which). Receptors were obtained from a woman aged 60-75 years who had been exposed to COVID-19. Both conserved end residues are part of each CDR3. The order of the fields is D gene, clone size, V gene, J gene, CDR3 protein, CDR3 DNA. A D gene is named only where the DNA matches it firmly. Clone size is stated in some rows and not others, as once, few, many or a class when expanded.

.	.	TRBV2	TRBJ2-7	CASSQSDYEQYF	TGTGCCAGCAGCCAGAGCGACTACGAGCAGTACTTC
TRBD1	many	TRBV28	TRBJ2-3	CASSLDRGDTQYF	TGTGCCAGCAGTTTAGACAGGGGAGATACGCAGTATTTT
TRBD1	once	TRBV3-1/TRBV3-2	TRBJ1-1	CASRAGQGSYAFF	TGTGCCAGCCGCGCGGGACAGGGATCATACGCTTTCTTT
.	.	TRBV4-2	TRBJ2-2	CASSQDGKNTGELFF	TGTGCCAGCAGCCAAGATGGCAAGAACACCGGGGAGCTGTTTTTT
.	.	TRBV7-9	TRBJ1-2	CASSLVAGEGYTF	TGTGCCAGCAGCTTAGTGGCAGGGGAAGGCTACACCTTC
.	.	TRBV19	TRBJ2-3	CASSLRTGTDTQYF	TGTGCCAGTAGTCTCCGGACAGGCACAGATACGCAGTATTTT
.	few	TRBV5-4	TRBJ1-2	CASSQTRGEVGYTF	TGTGCCAGCAGCCAAACGCGGGGGGAGGTTGGCTACACCTTC
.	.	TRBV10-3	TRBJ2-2	CAIGPLNTGELFF	TGTGCCATCGGCCCATTGAACACCGGGGAGCTGTTTTTT
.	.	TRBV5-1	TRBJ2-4	CASSLKVGQPNIQYF	TGCGCCAGCAGCTTGAAGGTGGGACAACCAAACATTCAGTACTTC
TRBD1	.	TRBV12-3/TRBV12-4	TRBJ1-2	CASTTNRGLGYTF	TGTGCCAGCACTACAAACAGGGGGCTTGGCTACACCTTC
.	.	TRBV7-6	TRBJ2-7	CASSLASDSSYEQYF	TGTGCCAGCAGCTTAGCGTCCGATAGCTCCTACGAGCAGTACTTC
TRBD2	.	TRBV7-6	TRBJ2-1	CASSLAARGANNEQFF	TGTGCCAGCAGCTTAGCTGCGCGGGGGGCTAACAATGAGCAGTTCTTC
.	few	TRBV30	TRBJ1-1	CAWTGRGTEAFF	TGTGCCTGGACAGGCCGGGGAACTGAAGCTTTCTTT
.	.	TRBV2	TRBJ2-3	CASSEVVPSTDTQYF	TGTGCCAGCAGTGAGGTAGTCCCTAGCACAGATACGCAGTATTTT
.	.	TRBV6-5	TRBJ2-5	CASSTGVGETQYF	TGTGCCAGCAGTACGGGAGTAGGGGAGACCCAGTACTTC
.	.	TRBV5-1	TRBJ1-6	CASSSKQNYNSPLHF	TGCGCCAGCAGCTCCAAACAGAACTATAATTCACCCCTCCACTTT
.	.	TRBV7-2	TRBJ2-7	CASSFPDSYEQYF	TGTGCCAGCAGCTTCCCGGACAGCTACGAGCAGTACTTC
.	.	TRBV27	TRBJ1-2	CASSNYNYGYTF	TGTGCCAGCAGTAATTATAACTATGGCTACACCTTC
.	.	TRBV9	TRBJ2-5	CASSVSLRETQYF	TGTGCCAGCAGCGTAAGCCTACGAGAGACCCAGTACTTC
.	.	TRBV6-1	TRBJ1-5	CASSAVTGLYNQPQHF	TGTGCCAGCAGTGCCGTGACAGGCTTATACAATCAGCCCCAGCATTTT
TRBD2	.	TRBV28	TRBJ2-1	CASSFRGGAQFF	TGTGCCAGCAGTTTTCGCGGGGGGGCCCAGTTCTTC
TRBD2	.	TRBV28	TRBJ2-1	CASSLSRGGGFGDEQFF	TGTGCCAGCAGTTTGTCCCGTGGCGGGGGGTTCGGCGATGAGCAGTTCTTC
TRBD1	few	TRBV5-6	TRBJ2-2	CASSLRAGTGTGELFF	TGTGCCAGCAGCCTCAGGGCCGGGACAGGGACCGGGGAGCTGTTTTTT
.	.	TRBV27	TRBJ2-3	CASSMGSYRGDTQYF	TGTGCCAGCAGCATGGGCTCCTACCGGGGAGATACGCAGTATTTT
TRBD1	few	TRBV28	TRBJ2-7	CASSFAGDRGVGDEQYF	TGTGCCAGCAGTTTCGCCGGGGACAGGGGAGTCGGGGACGAGCAGTACTTC
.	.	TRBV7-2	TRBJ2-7	CASSLGGARLGSSYEQYF	TGTGCCAGCAGCTTAGGCGGGGCTAGGCTGGGGAGCTCCTACGAGCAGTACTTC
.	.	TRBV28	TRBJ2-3	CASTSVSTDTQYF	TGTGCCAGCACCAGCGTTAGCACAGATACGCAGTATTTT
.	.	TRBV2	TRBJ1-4	CASSGQVEKLFF	TGTGCCAGCAGTGGCCAGGTAGAAAAACTGTTTTTT
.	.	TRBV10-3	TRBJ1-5	CAISGGIQVGNQPQHF	TGTGCCATCAGTGGGGGCATTCAGGTGGGCAATCAGCCCCAGCATTTT
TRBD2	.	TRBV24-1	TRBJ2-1	CATSAGGSYNEQFF	TGTGCCACCAGTGCGGGGGGCTCCTACAATGAGCAGTTCTTC
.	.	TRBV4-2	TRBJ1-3	CASSQVQGTLDTIYF	TGTGCCAGCAGCCAAGTTCAGGGGACGCTAGACACCATATATTTT
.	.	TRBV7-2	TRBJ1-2	CASSLTQRPSGYTF	TGTGCCAGCAGCTTGACGCAAAGACCTAGCGGCTACACCTTC
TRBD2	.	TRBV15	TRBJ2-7	CATSRSGAGRAHEQYF	TGTGCCACCAGCAGGAGTGGGGCAGGGAGGGCCCACGAGCAGTACTTC
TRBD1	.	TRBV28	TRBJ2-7	CASSPQWDRGDSYEQYF	TGTGCCAGCAGCCCCCAGTGGGACAGGGGGGACTCCTACGAGCAGTACTTC
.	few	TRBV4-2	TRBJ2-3	CASSQGGGEADTQYF	TGTGCCAGCAGCCAAGGTGGCGGGGAGGCAGATACGCAGTATTTT
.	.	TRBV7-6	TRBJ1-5	CASSLAHGGEQPQHF	TGTGCCAGCAGCTTAGCGCACGGGGGTGAACAGCCCCAGCATTTT
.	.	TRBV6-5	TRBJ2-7	CASSPTGISSYEQYF	TGTGCCAGCAGTCCGACAGGTATCTCCTCCTACGAGCAGTACTTC
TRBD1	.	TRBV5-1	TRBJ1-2	CASSWDRDANYGYTF	TGCGCCAGCAGCTGGGACAGGGACGCTAACTATGGCTACACCTTC
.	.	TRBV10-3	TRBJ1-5	CAISDRVRSNQPQHF	TGTGCCATCAGTGACAGGGTGAGGAGCAATCAGCCCCAGCATTTT
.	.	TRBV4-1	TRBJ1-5	CASSLIYGVQPQHF	TGCGCCAGCAGCCTAATTTACGGGGTCCAGCCCCAGCATTTT
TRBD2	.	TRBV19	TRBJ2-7	CASSIDSGTRNEQYF	TGTGCCAGTAGTATAGACTCCGGGACTAGAAACGAGCAGTACTTC
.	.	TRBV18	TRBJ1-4	CASSPVVLDEKLFF	TGTGCCAGCTCACCCGTCGTACTGGATGAAAAACTGTTTTTT